Only a few counts were recorded for the clone carrying this T cell receptor beta chain. One end of the junction varies from germline; a read error may be responsible. This entry comes from a study of blood T cells in healthy people across ages. A J-beta primer mix and a sample-barcoded 5' primer were used in a second PCR of about 7 to 12 cycles. TCRdb redid the calling of the 5' RACE reads with MiXCR, one entry per CDR3 protein. The profile shows hundreds of thousands of distinct CDR3 sequences, less than 25% of them singletons. Looked up from germline, CDR1 is LGHDT and CDR2 is YNNKEL (reference sequence). The CDR3 runs 14 residues. This same sample was also part of a study on T cells of mothers and their children.

This chain joins TRBV3-1 and TRBJ1-4; 7 bases match TRBD1. Sequencing was performed on blood. The TCR comes from a boy younger than 18 in good health. CDR3 residues: CASSQTGTNEKLFF. In nucleotides, the CDR3 is TGTGCCAGCAGTCAGACAGGGACTAACGAAAAACTGTTTTTT.